The clone carrying this T cell receptor (beta chain) was picked up a small number of times. Antigen: not known. This entry is derived from a study of identical twins. Through template switching, a universal primer site was introduced, and the cDNA contained unique molecular identifiers. TCRdb passed the 5' RACE reads through MiXCR, listing each CDR3 protein once. The sample shows 690,000 or so distinct CDR3 sequences, 8.6% of them seen only once. This CDR3 has 15 residues. CDR1 MNHEY and CDR2 SMNVEV come from the germline V gene (reference sequence). The junction had 5 bases not matched to a gene; V was cut back by 2 bases and J by 1 base. Study results and limitations: Out-of-frame beta chain sequences displayed weaker excess sharing between twins. Possibly, invariant MAIT and iNKT cells partly confounded zero-insertion analyses. With monozygotic twins, out-of-frame TCR alpha sharing exceeded what models estimated.

These data also formed part of another study, on yellow fever vaccine responses in identical twins.

The chain is built from TRBV27 and TRBJ2-7, with TRBD2 matching 7 bases. This receptor was taken from a woman aged 18-30 years in good health. Sequenced sample: PBMCs. CDR3: CASSLAGVGSYEQYF. The CDR3 DNA is TGTGCCAGCAGTTTAGCGGGAGTAGGTTCCTACGAGCAGTACTTC.